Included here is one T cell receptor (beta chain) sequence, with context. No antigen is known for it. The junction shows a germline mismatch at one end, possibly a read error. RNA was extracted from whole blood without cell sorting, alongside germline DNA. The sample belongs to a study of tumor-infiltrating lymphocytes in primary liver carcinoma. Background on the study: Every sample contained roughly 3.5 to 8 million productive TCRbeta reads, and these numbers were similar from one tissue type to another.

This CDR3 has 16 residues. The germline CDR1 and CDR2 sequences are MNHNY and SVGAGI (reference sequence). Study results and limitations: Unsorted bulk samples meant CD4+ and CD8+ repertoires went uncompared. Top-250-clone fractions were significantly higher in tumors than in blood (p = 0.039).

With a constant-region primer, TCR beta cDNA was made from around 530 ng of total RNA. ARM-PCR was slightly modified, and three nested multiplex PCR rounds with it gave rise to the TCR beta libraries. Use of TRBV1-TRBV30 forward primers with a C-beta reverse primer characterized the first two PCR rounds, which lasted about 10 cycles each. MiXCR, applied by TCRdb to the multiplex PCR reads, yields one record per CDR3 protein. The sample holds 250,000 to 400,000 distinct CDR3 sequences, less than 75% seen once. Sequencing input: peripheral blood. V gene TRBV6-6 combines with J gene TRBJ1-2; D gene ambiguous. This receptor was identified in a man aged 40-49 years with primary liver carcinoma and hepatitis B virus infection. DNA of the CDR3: TGTGTCAGCAGCCATAGTCGCCAGGTCGATAGCTATGGCTACACCTTC. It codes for CVSSHSRQVDSYGYTF.